Presented here are 30 T cell receptor beta chains from one specimen sequenced in a study of blood T cells in healthy people across ages. For the second PCR, which ran for roughly 7 to 11 cycles, a sample-barcoded 5' primer and a J-beta primer mix were used. Via MiXCR, TCRdb re-called the 5' RACE reads, giving one row per CDR3 protein. The sample carries 550,000 to 750,000 distinct CDR3 sequences, over 20% recorded once. Specimen: blood. The source of these receptors is an older man in good health.

V is TRBV28 and J is TRBJ2-3, with 10 positions matching TRBD1. The CDR3 has 15 residues. Looked up from germline, CDR1 is MDHEN and CDR2 is SYDVKM. J was trimmed by 1 base and V by 2 bases; bases with no gene match: 0. For the CDR3, the DNA is TGTGCCAGCAGTTTAGACAGGGGGCGCACAGATACGCAGTATTTT. It encodes CASSLDRGRTDTQYF.

This chain connects TRBV20-1 to TRBJ2-7; D is possibly TRBD1 (6 bases). This CDR3 comprises 14 residues. V lost 0 bases to trimming and J lost 2 bases, with 11 bases between them. From germline, CDR1 is DFQATT and CDR2 SNEGSKA (reference sequence). DNA for the CDR3: TGCAGTGCTAGAGACCACAGGGAACCCTACGAGCAGTACTTC. Residues: CSARDHREPYEQYF.

This clonotype was picked up many times. The chain has TRBV7-9 and TRBJ2-5, with a weak D call TRBD1 (5 bases). The DNA end is a closer match to TRBJ2-7, so the J assignment may be wrong. Germline V CDR1 and CDR2: SEHNR, FQNEAQ (reference sequence). The CDR3 extends over 14 amino acids. CDR3 sequence reads: CASSAQATSYEQYF. The CDR3, as DNA: TGTGCCAGCAGCGCACAGGCGACCTCCTACGAGCAGTACTTC.

V usage is TRBV6-5 and J usage is TRBJ2-5; 7 bases are a match to TRBD1. The J call is doubtful: the DNA matches TRBJ2-1 better. The CDR3 is 15 amino acids. The germline CDR1 and CDR2 sequences are MNHEY and SVGAGI. CDR3 sequence: CASRPQGDRFSRQFF. The CDR3 coding sequence is TGTGCCAGCAGGCCGCAGGGGGATAGGTTCTCTAGGCAGTTCTTC.

The table lists this clonotype with a few counts. V usage is TRBV4-1 and J usage is TRBJ2-7; TRBD1 agrees at 7 bases. Losses at the gene ends were 1 base for V and 3 bases for J; bases not matched to a gene: 18. CDR3 size: 19 residues. Germline V gene sequence: CDR1 MGHRA, CDR2 YSYEKL. The CDR3 is CASSQVWETGSLGIYEQYF. The CDR3 nucleotides are TGCGCCAGCAGCCAAGTCTGGGAGACAGGGTCCCTAGGGATCTACGAGCAGTACTTC.

This chain connects TRBV10-3 to TRBJ2-5; perhaps TRBD2 as D (5 bases). CDR3 length: 14 amino acids. Germline V CDR1 and CDR2: ENHRY, SYGVKD. V was shortened by 0 bases and J by 3 bases, with 8 bases between the two germline ends. In nucleotides, the CDR3 is TGTGCCATCAGTGAGTCTTACGGGAAAGAGACCCAGTACTTC. It yields the protein CAISESYGKETQYF.

V gene TRBV7-2 combines with J gene TRBJ2-1, with D perhaps matching TRBD1 (6 bases). The J call may be mistaken, given a closer DNA end match to TRBJ2-7. Germline V lookup: CDR1 SGHTA, CDR2 FQGNSA. This CDR3 has 14 amino acids. CDR3 in DNA: TGTGCCAGCAGCCGGGGACACCAAACCTACGAGCAGTACTTC. It yields the protein CASSRGHQTYEQYF.

In this sample, this clonotype turned up a few times. The chain employs TRBV7-9 and TRBJ2-5; 9 bases fit TRBD2. The V segment lost 3 bases and the J segment 4 bases; nucleotides outside the gene matches: 9. The length of the CDR3 is 16 residues. Germline V gene lookup returns CDR1 SEHNR and CDR2 FQNEAQ (reference sequence). Here the CDR3 DNA reads TGTGCCAGCAGCTTCGATAATAGGACTAGCGTAGAGACCCAGTACTTC. Translated, it gives CASSFDNRTSVETQYF.

This clonotype has more than one count but fewer than ten. This chain links TRBV7-9 with TRBJ2-1, with 7 positions matching TRBD1. With V trimmed by 5 bases and J by 8 bases, 3 bases remained unmatched. In germline, CDR1 is SEHNR, CDR2 FQNEAQ (reference sequence). The CDR3 is 12 amino acids. CDR3 amino acids: CASSPRGHEQFF. In DNA form, the CDR3 reads TGTGCCAGCAGCCCTAGGGGGCATGAGCAGTTCTTC.

This clonotype showed up just a few times. The chain carries TRBV12-3 or TRBV12-4 and TRBJ2-2; D is possibly TRBD2 (6 bases). The length of the CDR3 is 16 residues. V lost 3 bases, J lost 5 bases, and 16 bases lay in between. CDR3 nucleotide sequence: TGTGCCAGCAGTTTGGGTCGGGAGTCGAGGACCGGGGAGCTGTTTTTT. Its translation: CASSLGRESRTGELFF.

This clonotype was counted between two and nine times. The gene calls are TRBV9 and TRBJ2-1; 7 positions match TRBD1. The junction had 3 bases not matched to a gene; V was cut back by 0 bases and J by 0 bases. The CDR3 has 16 residues. Per the germline V gene, CDR1 is SGDLS and CDR2 is YYNGEE. The chain's CDR3 is CASSVAPGGSYNEQFF. DNA for the CDR3: TGTGCCAGCAGCGTAGCTCCAGGGGGCTCCTACAATGAGCAGTTCTTC.

The rearrangement uses TRBV5-1 and TRBJ2-1, with 11 bases aligning to TRBD2. CDR1 SGHRS and CDR2 YFSETQ come from the germline V gene. CDR3 size: 15 residues. V gave up 0 bases and J gave up 9 bases; unmatched junction bases: 5. The CDR3 sequence: CASSLELAGVSEQFF. CDR3 nucleotides: TGCGCCAGCAGCTTGGAACTAGCGGGAGTTTCTGAGCAGTTCTTC.

The chain links TRBV28 to TRBJ1-4; D perhaps matches TRBD1 (5 bases). Trimming cost V 5 bases and J 2 bases, with 9 bases left between them. This CDR3 has 14 amino acids. The germline gives CDR1 MDHEN, CDR2 SYDVKM. The DNA of the CDR3 is TGTGCCAGCAGTGGGACCCACACTAATGAAAAACTGTTTTTT. Its translation: CASSGTHTNEKLFF.

With regard to this clonotype: This clone may be a read error of a much larger clone one base away. The chain employs TRBV9 and TRBJ1-4, with 7 bases fitting TRBD1. Germline CDR1 and CDR2: SGDLS and YYNGEE. The CDR3 sequence is 14 residues long. The CDR3 sequence is CASSEGATDEKLFF. In nucleotides, the CDR3 is TGTGCCAGCAGCGAGGGGGCAACTGATGAAAAACTGTTTTTT.

The chain combines TRBV14 with TRBJ2-3; no reliable D call. There are 13 residues in the CDR3. The germline V and J ends were trimmed by 1 base and 4 bases, with 6 bases remaining between them. Germline assignment: CDR1 SGHDN and CDR2 FVKESK. The DNA for the CDR3 is TGTGCCAGCAGCCAAGTTGGGCCAGATACGCAGTATTTT. Translated: CASSQVGPDTQYF.

This clonotype was seen ten or more times. The CDR3 here is CASSLGSTDEQYF. For the CDR3, the DNA is TGTGCCAGCAGCTTAGGTTCAACCGACGAGCAGTACTTC. The rearrangement joins TRBV7-9 to TRBJ2-7; D ambiguous. The germline gives CDR1 SEHNR, CDR2 FQNEAQ (reference sequence). There are 13 residues in the CDR3. The V and J ends lost 1 base and 5 bases respectively, with 9 bases between them.

To note about this clonotype: The junction and the germline gene differ at one end; a read error may be behind it. V is TRBV5-1 and J is TRBJ1-6; TRBD1 agrees at 7 bases. Germline assignment: CDR1 SGHRS and CDR2 YFSETQ. The CDR3 is 18 amino acids. The CDR3 DNA reads as TGCGCCAACAGCTTCATCGGACAGGCCCAGGGCGAAAATTCACCCCTCCACTTT. It yields the protein CANSFIGQAQGENSPLHF.

This clonotype was picked up a small number of times. V and J are TRBV28 and TRBJ2-1, with a possible D match to TRBD2 (6 bases). V was shortened by 6 bases and J by 11 bases, with 29 bases between the two germline ends. Germline lookup yields CDR1 MDHEN and CDR2 SYDVKM. There are 17 residues in the CDR3. The CDR3 loop reads CASSPSRLSRETMKQFF. CDR3 DNA: TGTGCCAGCAGCCCCTCCCGTCTTAGCCGGGAGACAATGAAGCAGTTCTTC.

This sequence joins TRBV2 and TRBJ1-5; TRBD1 is a possible D gene (5 bases). V gave up 5 bases and J gave up 5 bases, with 10 bases separating them. The germline CDR1 and CDR2 sequences are SNHLY and FYNNEI. The CDR3 runs to 13 residues. CDR3 protein: CASSNRGDQPQHF. CDR3 coding DNA: TGTGCCAGCAGTAATAGGGGAGATCAGCCCCAGCATTTT. The complete variable domain, with remaining parts taken from reference TRBV2 and TRBJ1-5, reads EPEVTQTPSHQVTQMGQEVILRCVPISNHLYFYWYRQILGQKVEFLVSFYNNEISEKSEIFDDQFSVERPDGSNFTLKIRSTKLEDSAMYFCASSNRGDQPQHFGDGTRLSIL.

J is TRBJ1-4 and V is TRBV6-6, with D perhaps matching TRBD1 (5 bases). In germline, CDR1 is MNHNY, CDR2 SVGAGI (reference sequence). The CDR3 sequence is 16 residues long. V lost 4 bases, J lost 5 bases, and 17 bases lay in between. CDR3 DNA: TGTGCCAGCAGTTCCTCCCGGACAAGGCCCAATGAAAAACTGTTTTTT. As protein: CASSSSRTRPNEKLFF.

The CDR3 nucleotides are TGTGCCAGCAGTATAAGACAGGGCTACGAGCAGTACTTC. Encoded protein: CASSIRQGYEQYF. The rearrangement links TRBV28 to TRBJ2-7; 7 bases fit TRBD1. This CDR3 contains 13 residues. In germline, CDR1 is MDHEN, CDR2 SYDVKM. Losses at the gene ends were 5 bases for V and 3 bases for J; bases not matched to a gene: 4.

The sample holds a few counts of this clonotype. The genes are TRBV7-2 and TRBJ2-3; D remains ambiguous. Trimming removed 11 bases from V and 2 bases from J, with 8 bases in between. The CDR3 consists of 11 residues. In germline, CDR1 is SGHTA, CDR2 FQGNSA. The CDR3 region is CAGTNTDTQYF. The CDR3 nucleotides read TGTGCCGGTACCAACACAGATACGCAGTATTTT.

The chain recombines TRBV27 with TRBJ1-6; 7 bases map to TRBD1. Germline assignment: CDR1 MNHEY and CDR2 SMNVEV (reference sequence). The CDR3 is 13 residues long. Losses at the gene ends were 3 bases for V and 10 bases for J; bases not matched to a gene: 3. CDR3 nucleotides: TGTGCCAGCAGTTTCGACAGGGTGTCACCCCTCCACTTT. This translates into CASSFDRVSPLHF.

The V call is TRBV3-1, the J call TRBJ2-5; TRBD1 aligns across 9 bases. Germline CDR1 LGHDT, CDR2 YNNKEL (reference sequence). V lost 3 bases and J lost 3; bases outside the gene matches: 8. The CDR3 covers 16 residues. CDR3 sequence: CASSHYGGTGKETQYF. The CDR3 bases are TGTGCCAGCAGCCATTATGGCGGGACAGGGAAAGAGACCCAGTACTTC.

This clonotype was counted between two and nine times. The rearrangement joins TRBV20-1 to TRBJ2-1; 15 bases are shared with TRBD2. The junction had 10 bases not matched to a gene; V was cut back by 6 bases and J by 10 bases. This CDR3 contains 15 residues. Germline assignment: CDR1 DFQATT and CDR2 SNEGSKA (reference sequence). The CDR3 region is CSAWTSGRASDEQFF. CDR3 bases: TGCAGTGCCTGGACTAGCGGGAGGGCCTCAGACGAGCAGTTCTTC.

The chain carries TRBV29-1 and TRBJ2-5; tentative D call: TRBD1 (6 bases). The J call is uncertain, as TRBJ2-1 better fits the DNA end. CDR1 and CDR2 from the germline V gene are SQVTM and ANQGSEA. This CDR3 contains 15 residues. CDR3 sequence (DNA): TGCAGCGTGCCCGCTCCAACACAGGGTCAGAATGAGCAGTTCTTC. Translated, it gives CSVPAPTQGQNEQFF.

Only a few counts were recorded for this clonotype. This chain links TRBV3-1 with TRBJ2-1; 9 positions match TRBD2. This CDR3 is built from 17 residues. The J segment lost 5 bases and the V segment lost 1 base, leaving 9 bases of the junction unmatched. CDR1 and CDR2 from the germline V gene are LGHDT and YNNKEL (reference sequence). DNA for the CDR3: TGTGCCAGCAGCCAAGGTTTGTCTAGCGGGATCCACAATGAGCAGTTCTTC. Residues: CASSQGLSSGIHNEQFF.

This clonotype was counted between two and nine times. The CDR3 protein is CASSYSDSYEQYF. CDR3 sequence (DNA): TGTGCCAGCAGTTACTCGGACTCCTACGAGCAGTACTTC. This chain uses TRBV6-5 with TRBJ2-7; unclear D gene. V lost 0 bases to trimming and J lost 0 bases, with 3 bases between them. Germline V gene lookup returns CDR1 MNHEY and CDR2 SVGAGI. The CDR3 sequence is 13 residues long.

The rearrangement uses TRBV5-1 and TRBJ2-5; the D gene is possibly TRBD2 (5 bases). The assigned J gene may be wrong: the sequence end matches TRBJ2-1 better. The CDR3 totals 13 residues. The germline V gene encodes CDR1 SGHRS and CDR2 YFSETQ. The chain's CDR3 is CASSYSGPNEQFF. The CDR3 coding sequence is TGCGCCAGCAGCTACAGCGGCCCTAATGAGCAGTTCTTC.

This chain links TRBV4-3 with TRBJ2-5; 9 nucleotides agree with TRBD2. The CDR3 is 17 amino acids. J lost 4 bases, V lost 2 bases, and 11 bases had no gene match. The germline V gene encodes CDR1 LGHNA and CDR2 YSLEER. CDR3: CASSQSIKAGGGETQYF. CDR3 DNA sequence: TGCGCCAGCAGCCAATCCATCAAAGCGGGAGGAGGAGAGACCCAGTACTTC.